This T cell receptor beta chain was captured by sequencing in a study of cytomegalovirus exposure and HLA in healthy donors. Overall study findings and caveats: The tendency of first-cohort TCR clusters to co-occur in the 110 or so validation repertoires emerged from a later analysis. It was reported that the classifier diagnosed cytomegalovirus status with high specificity and sensitivity in both the original and validation cohorts.

Sequencing was performed with immunoSEQ multiplex PCR; in TCRdb, only in-frame clones are kept and a portion is missing. The sample has tens of thousands of clones; approximately 94% are singletons. J lost 9 bases, V lost 1 base, and 16 bases had no gene match. The CDR3 contains 17 residues. The germline V gene encodes CDR1 SGDLS and CDR2 YYNGEE. Points on this clone: Its antigen is not known.

The chain recombines TRBV9 with TRBJ2-3; 8 nucleotides align to TRBD2. The origin of this receptor is a young man in good health and CMV-seropositive. Input material: PBMCs. The CDR3 protein is CASSVSKAGALRGTQYF. In DNA form, the CDR3 reads TGTGCCAGCAGCGTAAGCAAAGCGGGAGCTTTACGGGGGACGCAGTATTTT.